This T cell receptor (beta chain) was identified during a study of cytomegalovirus exposure and HLA in healthy donors. PCR primers comprised 60 Vbeta and 13 Jbeta primers. The data were produced by immunoSEQ multiplex PCR, yet TCRdb's version contains in-frame clones alone and is incomplete. The sample has 100,000 to 150,000 clones, around 66% seen once. Germline lookup yields CDR1 WSHSY and CDR2 SAAADI. Trimming pared 2 bases from V and 5 bases from J, leaving 4 bases between. CDR3 length: 12 residues. This clonotype originated in a woman in her forties in good health and CMV-seropositive. The sample consisted of PBMCs. V is TRBV10-2 and J is TRBJ1-5; D gene uncertain. Here the CDR3 DNA reads TGCGCCAGCAGTGAGGGGCATCAGCCCCAGCATTTT. It translates to CASSEGHQPQHF.